Listed here is a single T cell receptor beta chain. What it binds is unknown. The data were produced by immunoSEQ multiplex PCR, yet TCRdb's version contains in-frame clones alone and is incomplete. The sample consists of around 91,000 clones, more than 80% of them appearing once. The source of the sample is a study of PD-1 blockade in classical Hodgkin lymphoma. Study-wide background: Patients were dosed intravenously with nivolumab at 3 mg/kg every 2 weeks. Findings and caveats of the study: CD4+ TCR diversity climbed significantly by C4D1, unlike CD8+ TCR diversity. Complete responders possessed baseline diversity comparable to newly diagnosed patients.

The V gene's germline CDR1 is SGHAT and CDR2 FQDESV (reference sequence). The ends were cut back, 0 bases at V and 3 bases at J, with 7 bases in the middle. CDR3 length: 14 amino acids. The patients all showed relapse after autologous stem cell transplantation, while their brentuximab vedotin exposure varied. Complete response, partial response or progressive disease were the best responses. The TCR was taken from a human donor with classical Hodgkin lymphoma. The gene calls are TRBV11-1 and TRBJ2-3; the D is unclear. Sequencing was performed on peripheral blood mononuclear cells (PBMCs), taken before the second cycle of nivolumab. Here the CDR3 reads CASSLAPGTDTQYF. CDR3 nucleotides: TGTGCCAGCAGCTTAGCCCCCGGAACAGATACGCAGTATTTT.